This T cell receptor beta chain was captured in a study of T cells in Graves' hyperthyroidism and ophthalmopathy. General observations from the study: A model using 13 V-J features told ophthalmopathy apart from stable hyperthyroidism.

Germline V gives CDR1 SQVTM, CDR2 ANQGSEA. This CDR3 contains 12 residues. For this clonotype: Its antigen is currently unknown. One base away lies a much larger clone, so this may be a sequencing read error.

Clinical symptoms, serum thyroxine and TRAb, thyroid ultrasound and orbital computed tomography were used for the diagnoses. Using RNA transcripts as the source, TCR beta CDR3 regions were amplified. The primer set for the first-round RT-PCR of the TCR CDR3 was HTBI. TCRdb reprocessed the multiplex PCR reads with MiXCR, giving one entry per CDR3 protein. The profile shows more than 550,000 distinct CDR3 sequences, roughly 45% of them singletons. Input material: peripheral blood or thyroid tissue (not recorded which). This chain connects TRBV29-1 to TRBJ2-7; 7 nucleotides agree with TRBD1. The receptor was derived from an adult man with Graves' disease, either hyperthyroidism or ophthalmopathy (not recorded which). Here the CDR3 DNA reads TGCAGCATCCGGGACAGCCCCTACGGGCAGTACTTC. As protein: CSIRDSPYGQYF.